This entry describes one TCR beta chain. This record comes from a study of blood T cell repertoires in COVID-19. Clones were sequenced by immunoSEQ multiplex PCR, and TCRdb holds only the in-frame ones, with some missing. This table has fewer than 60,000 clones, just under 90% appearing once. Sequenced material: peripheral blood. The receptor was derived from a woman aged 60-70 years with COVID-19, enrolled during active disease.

This CDR3 reads CASSPRVNNEQFF. CDR3 nucleotides: TGTGCCAGCTCACCGAGAGTCAACAATGAGCAGTTCTTC. The chain links TRBV18 to TRBJ2-1; D is unclear. Deletions cut 3 bases from V and 5 bases from J, with 8 bases between. The germline V gene has CDR1 KGHSH and CDR2 LQKENI. The CDR3 extends over 13 amino acids.